This T cell receptor beta chain came from a study of CXCR3-negative and CXCR3-positive naive CD8 T cells. Study information: Overall TRB read output was some 140 million, and each library contained about 1.5 +/- 0.3 million reads.

Via 5' RACE with UMI labels, TRB cDNA libraries were prepared. For each CDR3 protein, TCRdb gives one entry from its re-call of the 5' RACE reads, without DNA. This table lists approximately 100,000 distinct CDR3 sequences. Cells that were CD45RO-CCR7+CD27+CD95- constituted naive CD8+ T cells. CDR3 size: 14 residues. Germline V gene lookup returns CDR1 SGHNT and CDR2 YYREEE (reference sequence). General study results and limits: Fresh PBMCs were used in most assays, and CXCR3 expression partially decreased after cryopreservation.

Note on this clonotype: The antigen is not known.

The sequenced material came from naive CXCR3- CD8+ T cells from blood. The subset denotes: CD45RO-CCR7+CD27+CD95- naive CD8+ T cells lacking CXCR3 (TNR3-). This clonotype was obtained from a human donor in good health. Some clones in this sample may be carry-over from other donors' samples. This rearrangement joins TRBV5-4 to TRBJ2-7; as DNA is missing, the TRBD2 call by TCRdb cannot be tested. The chain's CDR3 is CASRPRGQPYEQYF.